This TCR beta chain was recovered during a study of synovial regulatory T cells in juvenile arthritis. Median disease duration was 7 years, range 0.2-19.1. Repertoires were generated with immunoSEQ multiplex PCR, while TCRdb's copy carries only in-frame clones and drops some. Its table lists 8,000 to 10,000 clones. CDR1 is LGHNT, CDR2 FRNRAP, per germline. CDR3 size: 15 residues. DNA is not on record. The chain uses TRBV12-5 and TRBJ1-2. The material sequenced was Treg cells from blood. The subset: remaining (HLA-DR-negative) circulating blood Treg cells. This sequence was found in a donor under 30 with juvenile idiopathic arthritis. CDR3 amino acids: CASGLRQGLRSGYTF.